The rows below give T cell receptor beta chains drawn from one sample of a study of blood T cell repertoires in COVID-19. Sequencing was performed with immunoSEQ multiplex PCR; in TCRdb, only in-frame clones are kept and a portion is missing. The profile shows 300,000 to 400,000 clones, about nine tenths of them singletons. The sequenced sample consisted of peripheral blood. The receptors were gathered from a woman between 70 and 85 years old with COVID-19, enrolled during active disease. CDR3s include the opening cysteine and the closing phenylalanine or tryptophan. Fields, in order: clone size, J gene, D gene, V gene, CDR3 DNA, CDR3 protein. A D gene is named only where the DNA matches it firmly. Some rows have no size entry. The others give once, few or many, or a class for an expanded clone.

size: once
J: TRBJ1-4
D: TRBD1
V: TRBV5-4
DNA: TGTGCCAGCAGTTCCACAGGGGGCATGAGTGAAAAACTGTTTTTT
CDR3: CASSSTGGMSEKLFF

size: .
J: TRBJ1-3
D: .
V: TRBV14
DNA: TGTGCCAGCAGCCTTCTTTCTGGACTAGTCTCGGGAAACACCATATATTTT
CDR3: CASSLLSGLVSGNTIYF

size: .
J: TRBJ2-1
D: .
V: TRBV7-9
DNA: TGTGCCAGCAGCTTAGATTCCTCTCGGGGATACAATGAGCAGTTCTTC
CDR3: CASSLDSSRGYNEQFF

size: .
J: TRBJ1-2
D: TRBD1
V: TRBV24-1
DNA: TGTGCCACCAGTGAGACACAGGGGGCTCATGGCTACACCTTC
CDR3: CATSETQGAHGYTF

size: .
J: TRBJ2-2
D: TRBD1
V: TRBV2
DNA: TGTGCCAGCAGTGCGCGACAGGGTATGGAGCTGTTTTTT
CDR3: CASSARQGMELFF

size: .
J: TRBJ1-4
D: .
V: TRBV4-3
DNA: TGCGCCAGCAGTGAGGGCCTCCGAGAGGAAAAACTGTTTTTT
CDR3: CASSEGLREEKLFF

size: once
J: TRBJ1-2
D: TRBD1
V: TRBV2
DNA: TGTGCCAGCAGCGCGGAGGGGGCGGCCTCCCGCTATGGCTACACCTTC
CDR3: CASSAEGAASRYGYTF

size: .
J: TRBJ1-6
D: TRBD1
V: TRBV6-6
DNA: TGTGCCAGCAGAGTCATGGGACAGGGACTATCACCCCTCCACTTT
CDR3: CASRVMGQGLSPLHF

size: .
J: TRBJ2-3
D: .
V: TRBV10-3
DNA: TGTGCCATCAGTGAGGTACTCTTTGCGGATACGCAGTATTTT
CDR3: CAISEVLFADTQYF

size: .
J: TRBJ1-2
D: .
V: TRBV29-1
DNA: TGCAGCGTTGAAGATCCCAGGGATGGCTACACCTTC
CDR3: CSVEDPRDGYTF

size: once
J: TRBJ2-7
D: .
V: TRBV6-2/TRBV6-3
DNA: TGTGCCAGCAGTGGACAGCTGGACTACGAGCAGTACTTC
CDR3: CASSGQLDYEQYF

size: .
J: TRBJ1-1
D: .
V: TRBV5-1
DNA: TGCGCCAGCAGCTTGGCGCAGGGTATGAACACTGAAGCTTTCTTT
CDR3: CASSLAQGMNTEAFF

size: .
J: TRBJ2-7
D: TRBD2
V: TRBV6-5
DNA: TGTGCCAGCAATCCCGGGACTACTAACTACGAGCAGTACTTC
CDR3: CASNPGTTNYEQYF

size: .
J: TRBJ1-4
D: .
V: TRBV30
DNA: TGTGCCTGGACTGGAGACAGTCGTAATGAAAAACTGTTTTTT
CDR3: CAWTGDSRNEKLFF

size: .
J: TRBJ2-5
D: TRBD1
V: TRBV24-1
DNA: TGTGCCACCAGTGATCCGGGACAGGGGGGGGAGACCCAGTACTTC
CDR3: CATSDPGQGGETQYF

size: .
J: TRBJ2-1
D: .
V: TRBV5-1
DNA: TGCGCCAGCAGCCAACCCAGCGATGAGCAGTTCTTC
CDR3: CASSQPSDEQFF

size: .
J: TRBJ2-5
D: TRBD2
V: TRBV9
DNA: TGTGCCAGCAGCGTCCCGGGACTAGCGGGGAATGAGACCCAGTACTTC
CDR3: CASSVPGLAGNETQYF

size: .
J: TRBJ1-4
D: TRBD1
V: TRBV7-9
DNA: TGTGCCAGCAGTCCTCTGCTGGGACAGGCTAATGAAAAACTGTTTTTT
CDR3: CASSPLLGQANEKLFF

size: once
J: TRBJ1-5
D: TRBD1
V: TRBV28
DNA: TGTGCCAGCAGTCCCGGGACAGTTAGCAATCAGCCCCAGCATTTT
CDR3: CASSPGTVSNQPQHF

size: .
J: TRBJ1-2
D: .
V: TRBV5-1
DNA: TGCGCCAGCAGCTTGGCCGGCGCGGTACCGAACGGCAACTATGGCTACACCTTC
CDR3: CASSLAGAVPNGNYGYTF

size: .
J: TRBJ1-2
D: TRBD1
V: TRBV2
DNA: TGTGCCAGCAGTGTCGACAGGGTAAACTATGGCTACACCTTC
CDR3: CASSVDRVNYGYTF

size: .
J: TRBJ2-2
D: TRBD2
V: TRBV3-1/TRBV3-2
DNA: TGTGCCAGCAGCCAAGAGACTAGCGGGGGGCTTAGCGGCGCCGGGGAGCTGTTTTTT
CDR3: CASSQETSGGLSGAGELFF

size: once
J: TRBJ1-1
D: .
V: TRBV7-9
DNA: TGTGCCAGCAGCCCAGAGATGGGGCAGGCAGGGACTGAAGCTTTCTTT
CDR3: CASSPEMGQAGTEAFF

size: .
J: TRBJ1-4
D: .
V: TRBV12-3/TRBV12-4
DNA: TGTGCCAGCAGTTTAAGGCAGGGCGAAAAACTGTTTTTT
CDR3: CASSLRQGEKLFF

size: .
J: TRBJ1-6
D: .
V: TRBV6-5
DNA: TGTGCCAGCAGTTACGGGAGCAAAAAAAATTCACCCCTCCACTTT
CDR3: CASSYGSKKNSPLHF

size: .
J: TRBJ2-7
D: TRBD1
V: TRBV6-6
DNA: TGTGCCAGCAGTTACGCTATGACAGGGATCGACGAGCAGTACTTC
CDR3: CASSYAMTGIDEQYF

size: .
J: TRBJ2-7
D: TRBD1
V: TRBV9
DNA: TGTGCCAGCAGCGTAGAGACAGGGGGGCGCGAGCAGTACTTC
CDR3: CASSVETGGREQYF

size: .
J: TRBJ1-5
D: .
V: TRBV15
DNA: TGTGCCACCAGCACAACTACCTTTACCCTTTATAGCAATCAGCCCCAGCATTTT
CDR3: CATSTTTFTLYSNQPQHF

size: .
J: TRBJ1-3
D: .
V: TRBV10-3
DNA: TGTGCCATCAGTGCGGGAGGGAGGGAAGGAAACACCATATATTTT
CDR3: CAISAGGREGNTIYF

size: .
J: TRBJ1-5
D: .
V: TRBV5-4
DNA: TGTGCCAGCAGTTTGGGAGGAGGGGATAGTCAGCCCCAGCATTTT
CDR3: CASSLGGGDSQPQHF

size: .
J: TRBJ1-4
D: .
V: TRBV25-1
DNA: TGTGCCAGCACGCCCTTCCCTACAGGAGAAGAAAAACTGTTTTTT
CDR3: CASTPFPTGEEKLFF

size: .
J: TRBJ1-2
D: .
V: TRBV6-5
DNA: TGTGCCAGCAGTTCCGACACCTATGGCTACACCTTC
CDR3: CASSSDTYGYTF

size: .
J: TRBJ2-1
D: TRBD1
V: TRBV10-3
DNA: TGTGCCATCAGTCACCGGGACAGGGAAAATGAGCAGTTCTTC
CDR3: CAISHRDRENEQFF

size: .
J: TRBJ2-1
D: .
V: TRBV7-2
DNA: TGTGCCAGCAGCCTGGGGGCGTCGCTTCCGGAGTTCTTC
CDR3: CASSLGASLPEFF

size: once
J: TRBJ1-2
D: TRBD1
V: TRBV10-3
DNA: TGTGCCATCAGTAGACAGGGGGGAAACTATGGCTACACCTTC
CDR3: CAISRQGGNYGYTF

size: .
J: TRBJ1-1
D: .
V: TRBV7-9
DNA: TGTGCCAGCAGCTTAGGATGGGTGGCAGGGTATGATCGTGGCACTGAAGCTTTCTTT
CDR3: CASSLGWVAGYDRGTEAFF

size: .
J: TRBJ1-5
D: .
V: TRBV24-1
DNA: TGTGCCACCAGTGACCCCGGACAGTATAGCAATCAGCCCCAGCATTTT
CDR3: CATSDPGQYSNQPQHF

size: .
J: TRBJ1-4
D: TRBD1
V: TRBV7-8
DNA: TGTGCCAGCAGCCCGGACAGGGTGCCTGAAAAACTGTTTTTT
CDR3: CASSPDRVPEKLFF

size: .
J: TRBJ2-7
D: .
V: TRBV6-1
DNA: TGTGCCAGCAGTGACGCGGGTGGATACGAGCAGTACTTC
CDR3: CASSDAGGYEQYF

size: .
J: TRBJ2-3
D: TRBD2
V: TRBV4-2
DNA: TGTGCCAGCAGCCAAGTGAGTAGCGGGGGTCCCAGTACGCAGTATTTT
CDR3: CASSQVSSGGPSTQYF

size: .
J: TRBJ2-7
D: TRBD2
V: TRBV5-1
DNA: TGCGCCAGCAGCATGTCTAGCGGGGCCTACGAGCAGTACTTC
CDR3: CASSMSSGAYEQYF

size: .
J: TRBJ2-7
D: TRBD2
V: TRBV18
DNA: TGTGCCAGCTCACCAAGCGGGGCCACCGGCTACGAGCAGTACTTC
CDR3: CASSPSGATGYEQYF